This TCR beta chain was obtained from a study of blood T cell repertoires in COVID-19. Measured with immunoSEQ multiplex PCR; TCRdb has only the in-frame clones, and not every one. Of tens of thousands of clones detected, approximately 90% appear once; the ten largest clones hold less than 3.5%. Germline CDR1 is SGDLS and CDR2 is YYNGEE. The CDR3 is made up of 16 amino acids. With 4 bases removed from V and 0 bases from J, the gap between germline ends came to 13 bases. Specimen: peripheral blood. The chain combines TRBV9 with TRBJ2-2, with a tentative D call TRBD1 (6 bases). The TCR sequence derives from a man at least 80 years old with acute or convalescent COVID-19. The CDR3 loop reads CASSPSRQANTGELFF. DNA for the CDR3: TGTGCCAGCAGCCCCTCGAGACAGGCGAACACCGGGGAGCTGTTTTTT.